This T cell receptor beta chain was observed in a study of cytotoxic CD8 clonotypes in ibrutinib-treated CLL. CDR1 MGHRA and CDR2 YSYEKL come from the germline V gene. CDR3 length equals 15 residues. Trimming removed 1 base at V and 0 bases at J, with 8 bases between. The repertoire was sequenced with immunoSEQ multiplex PCR; TCRdb's copy has only in-frame clones and lacks some. Of around 330,000 clones listed, approximately 67% are singletons. This clone was recorded a few times. The chain recombines TRBV4-1 with TRBJ2-3, with unresolved D. The clonotype comes from a human donor with chronic lymphocytic leukemia. Material: PBMCs, obtained after 36 months of ibrutinib treatment. The CDR3 DNA reads as TGCGCCAGCAGCCAAGTGGCTACTAGCACAGATACGCAGTATTTT. Translated, it gives CASSQVATSTDTQYF.